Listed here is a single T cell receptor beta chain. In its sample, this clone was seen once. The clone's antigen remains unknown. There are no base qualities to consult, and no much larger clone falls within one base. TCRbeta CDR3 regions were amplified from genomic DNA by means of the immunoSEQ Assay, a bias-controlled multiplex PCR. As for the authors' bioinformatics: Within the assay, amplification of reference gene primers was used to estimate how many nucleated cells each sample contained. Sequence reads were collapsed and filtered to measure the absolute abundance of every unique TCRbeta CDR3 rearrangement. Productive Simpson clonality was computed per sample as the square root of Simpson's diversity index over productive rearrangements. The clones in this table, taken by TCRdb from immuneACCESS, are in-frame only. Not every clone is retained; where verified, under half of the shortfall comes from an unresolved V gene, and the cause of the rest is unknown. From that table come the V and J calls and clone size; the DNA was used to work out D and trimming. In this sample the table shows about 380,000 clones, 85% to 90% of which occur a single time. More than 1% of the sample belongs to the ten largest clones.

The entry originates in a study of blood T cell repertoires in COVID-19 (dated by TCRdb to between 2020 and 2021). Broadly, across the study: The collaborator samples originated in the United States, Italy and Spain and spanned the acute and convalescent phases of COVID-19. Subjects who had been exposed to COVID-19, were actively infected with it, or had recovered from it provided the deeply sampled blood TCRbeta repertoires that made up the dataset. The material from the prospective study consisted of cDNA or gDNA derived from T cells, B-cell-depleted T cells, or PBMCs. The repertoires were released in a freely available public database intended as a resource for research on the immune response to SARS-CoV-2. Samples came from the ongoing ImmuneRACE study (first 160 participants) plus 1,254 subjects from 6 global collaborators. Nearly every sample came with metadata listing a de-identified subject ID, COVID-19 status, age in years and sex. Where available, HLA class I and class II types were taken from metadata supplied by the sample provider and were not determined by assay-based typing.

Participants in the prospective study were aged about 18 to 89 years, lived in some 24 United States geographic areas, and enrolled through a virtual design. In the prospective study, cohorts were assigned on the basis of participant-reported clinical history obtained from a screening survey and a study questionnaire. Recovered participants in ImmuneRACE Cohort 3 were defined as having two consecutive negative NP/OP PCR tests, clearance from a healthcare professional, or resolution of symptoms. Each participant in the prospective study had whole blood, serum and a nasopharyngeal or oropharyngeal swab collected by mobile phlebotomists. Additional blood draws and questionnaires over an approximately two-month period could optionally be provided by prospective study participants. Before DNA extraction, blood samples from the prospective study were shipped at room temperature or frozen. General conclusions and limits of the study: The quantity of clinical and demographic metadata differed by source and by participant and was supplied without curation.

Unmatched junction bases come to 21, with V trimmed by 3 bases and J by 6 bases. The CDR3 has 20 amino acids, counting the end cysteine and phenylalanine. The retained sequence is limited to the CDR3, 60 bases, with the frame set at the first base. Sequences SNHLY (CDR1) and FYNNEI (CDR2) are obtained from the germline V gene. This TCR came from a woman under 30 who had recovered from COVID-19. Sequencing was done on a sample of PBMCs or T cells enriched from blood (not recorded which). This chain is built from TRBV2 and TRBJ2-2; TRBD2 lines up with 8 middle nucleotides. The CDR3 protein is CASSDLMGRRGAKSSGELFF. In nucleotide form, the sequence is TGTGCCAGCAGTGACCTGATGGGGAGGCGGGGGGCAAAGTCCTCCGGGGAGCTGTTTTTT.